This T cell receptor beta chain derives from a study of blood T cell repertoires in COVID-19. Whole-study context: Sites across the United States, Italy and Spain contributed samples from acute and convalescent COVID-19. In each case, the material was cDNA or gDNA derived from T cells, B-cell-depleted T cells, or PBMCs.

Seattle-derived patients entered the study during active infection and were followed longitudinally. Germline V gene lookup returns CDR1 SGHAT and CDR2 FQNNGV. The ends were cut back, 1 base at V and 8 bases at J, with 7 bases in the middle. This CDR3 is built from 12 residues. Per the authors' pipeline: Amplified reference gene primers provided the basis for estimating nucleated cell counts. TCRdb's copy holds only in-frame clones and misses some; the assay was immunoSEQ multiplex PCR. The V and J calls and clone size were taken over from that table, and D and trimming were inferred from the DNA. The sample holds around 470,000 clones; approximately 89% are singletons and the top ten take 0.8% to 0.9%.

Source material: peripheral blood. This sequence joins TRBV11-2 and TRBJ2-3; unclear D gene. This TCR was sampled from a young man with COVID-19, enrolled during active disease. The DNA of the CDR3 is TGTGCCAGCAGCTTAGGTCCAGGTACGCAGTATTTT. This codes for CASSLGPGTQYF.